A single sample is the source of the 19 T cell receptor beta chains below, sequenced in a study of blood T cells in healthy people across ages. A second PCR of 7 to 11 cycles used a sample-barcoded 5' primer and a J-beta primer mix. In TCRdb, the 5' RACE reads were re-called with MiXCR into one record per CDR3 protein. Of 1.5 million to 2 million distinct CDR3 sequences in the sample, about 50% were seen once. Sample: blood. These receptor sequences come from a woman in her 40s in good health.

This clonotype was seen only a few times. The J gene is TRBJ2-3, the V gene TRBV4-3; TRBD2 agrees at 7 bases. With 1 base clipped from V and 1 base from J, the junction kept 11 bases outside the gene matches. From germline, CDR1 is LGHNA and CDR2 YSLEER. The CDR3 spans 18 residues. Here the CDR3 DNA reads TGCGCCAGCAGCCAAGCCGGGGTTGGGGGGGATCGCACAGATACGCAGTATTTT. Its protein product is CASSQAGVGGDRTDTQYF.

The genes are TRBV6-5 and TRBJ2-7; 7 nucleotides agree with TRBD1. Per the germline V gene, CDR1 is MNHEY and CDR2 is SVGAGI. The CDR3 runs 14 residues. J lost 4 bases, V lost 6 bases, and 9 bases had no gene match. The CDR3: CASRRQGPSYEQYF. The CDR3 bases are TGTGCCAGCAGACGACAGGGTCCTAGTTACGAGCAGTACTTC.

Only a few counts were recorded for this clonotype. This chain uses TRBV5-1 with TRBJ2-6; possible D gene TRBD1, 6 bases. This CDR3 spans 16 amino acids. Germline-derived CDR1 and CDR2 are SGHRS and YFSETQ. V lost 2 bases and J lost 0, with 9 bases in between. CDR3 in DNA: TGCGCCAGCAGCTTTACAGGGAACTCTGGGGCCAACGTCCTGACTTTC. It specifies CASSFTGNSGANVLTF. The full variable domain, rest sourced from reference TRBV5-1 and TRBJ2-6, is KAGVTQTPRYLIKTRGQQVTLSCSPISGHRSVSWYQQTPGQGLQFLFEYFSETQRNKGNFPGRFSGRQFSNSRSEMNVSTLELGDSALYLCASSFTGNSGANVLTFGAGSRLTVL.

V and J are TRBV15 and TRBJ2-5, with 7 bases aligning to TRBD1. This CDR3 spans 14 amino acids. The ends lost 5 bases at V and 5 bases at J; junction bases unmatched: 8. The germline V gene encodes CDR1 LNHNV and CDR2 YYDKDF (reference sequence). The CDR3 bases are TGTGCCACCAGCGGAACAGGGGTCCGGGAGACCCAGTACTTC. Amino acid sequence: CATSGTGVRETQYF.

This clonotype turned up a few times. The gene calls are TRBV14 and TRBJ1-2; D ambiguous. CDR1 and CDR2 from the germline V gene are SGHDN and FVKESK. The CDR3 covers 13 residues. V was pared by 1 base and J by 6 bases, with 9 bases between. CDR3 residues: CASSQVNGNGYTF. CDR3 bases: TGTGCCAGCAGCCAAGTAAACGGAAATGGCTACACCTTC.

This clonotype was seen more than once but under ten times. This chain joins TRBV10-3 and TRBJ2-7, with a weak D call TRBD1 (6 bases). CDR3 length: 13 residues. The V gene's germline CDR1 is ENHRY and CDR2 SYGVKD. V lost 4 bases and J lost 3, with 10 bases in between. CDR3 region: CAISARDIYEQYF. CDR3 nucleotide sequence: TGTGCCATCAGTGCCAGGGACATCTACGAGCAGTACTTC.

This clonotype showed up just a few times. The chain carries TRBV7-3 and TRBJ2-3, with 11 bases matching TRBD2. Germline CDR1 SGHTA, CDR2 FQGTGA. The CDR3 is 18 residues long. The junction had 12 bases not matched to a gene; V was cut back by 3 bases and J by 4 bases. The CDR3 DNA is TGTGCCAGCAGCTTGGCCACCGGGACTAGCGGTCTATCAGATACGCAGTATTTT. Translated: CASSLATGTSGLSDTQYF.

This clonotype was seen a few times. The chain uses TRBV6-1 and TRBJ1-6; 7 bases agree with TRBD1. The CDR3 extends over 15 amino acids. Germline values: CDR1 MNHNS, CDR2 SASEGT. Trimming took 6 bases from V and 10 from J; bases not matched to a gene: 12. CDR3 amino acids: CASRPGPGGESPLHF. CDR3 DNA: TGTGCCAGCAGACCGGGGCCAGGGGGAGAATCACCCCTCCACTTT.

The V call is TRBV29-1, the J call TRBJ1-1, with 11 nucleotides matching TRBD1. V trimming: 8 bases; J trimming: 6 bases; junction bases outside the gene matches: 5. This CDR3 has 12 residues. From germline, CDR1 is SQVTM and CDR2 ANQGSEA. CDR3 sequence: CSFRDRGSEAFF. The CDR3 bases are TGCAGCTTCCGGGACAGGGGGTCTGAAGCTTTCTTT.

This clonotype was found a few times. The chain is built from TRBV20-1 and TRBJ1-2, with a tentative D call TRBD1 (5 bases). V was cut by 1 base and J by 6 bases, with 12 bases left in between. Germline values: CDR1 DFQATT, CDR2 SNEGSKA (reference sequence). This CDR3 region has 13 residues. CDR3 amino acids: CSARAWGYDGYTF. The CDR3 region has the DNA TGCAGTGCTAGAGCTTGGGGCTACGATGGCTACACCTTC.

This chain connects TRBV5-1 to TRBJ1-4; unclear D gene. Looked up from germline, CDR1 is SGHRS and CDR2 is YFSETQ. The length of the CDR3 is 15 residues. V lost 5 bases and J 2 bases, leaving 13 bases between the germline ends. The CDR3, as DNA: TGCGCCAGCAGATTACAGATGGGGACTAATGAAAAACTGTTTTTT. Translated, it gives CASRLQMGTNEKLFF.

This clonotype was observed at least ten times. The chain combines TRBV7-9 with TRBJ1-5; the D is unclear. V lost 1 base to trimming and J lost 7 bases, with 8 bases between them. Germline V gene lookup returns CDR1 SEHNR and CDR2 FQNEAQ (reference sequence). The CDR3 sequence is 13 residues long. The CDR3 loop reads CASSLDTVQPQHF. CDR3 nucleotides: TGTGCCAGCAGCTTAGACACCGTACAGCCCCAGCATTTT.

The V and J genes are TRBV5-6 and TRBJ2-1; TRBD2 aligns across 11 bases. The CDR3 length is 18 residues. Germline V gives CDR1 SGHDT, CDR2 YYEEEE. V shed 4 bases and J 0 bases; nucleotides not matched to a gene: 9. The CDR3 loop is CASSMETSGGFSYNEQFF. CDR3 in DNA: TGTGCCAGCAGCATGGAAACTAGCGGGGGATTCTCCTACAATGAGCAGTTCTTC.

The chain uses TRBV7-2 and TRBJ2-5, with TRBD2 matching over 9 bases. CDR1 SGHTA and CDR2 FQGNSA come from the germline V gene. Losses at the gene ends were 0 bases for V and 2 bases for J; bases not matched to a gene: 7. The CDR3 totals 17 residues. The CDR3 here is CASSLASSGGTQETQYF. CDR3 DNA sequence: TGTGCCAGCAGCTTAGCGTCCAGCGGGGGGACACAAGAGACCCAGTACTTC.

The sample holds many counts of this clonotype. The junction does not match germline at one end; this may be a read error. The chain carries TRBV12-3 or TRBV12-4 and TRBJ2-1; 15 bases align to TRBD2. This CDR3 region has 15 residues. DNA for the CDR3: TGCGCCAGCAGCAGGACTAGCGGGGGGGACAATGAGCAGTTCTTC. Encoded protein: CASSRTSGGDNEQFF.

The sample holds a few counts of this clonotype. This chain connects TRBV10-1 to TRBJ2-3; D gene uncertain. This CDR3 region has 9 residues. The V and J ends lost 6 bases and 6 bases respectively, with 1 base between them. Germline-derived CDR1 and CDR2 are WNHNN and SYGVQD (reference sequence). The CDR3 nucleotides read TGCGCCAGCAGGGATACGCAGTATTTT. Protein sequence: CASRDTQYF.

The chain is built from TRBV2 and TRBJ1-1; a weak D match, TRBD1 (5 bases). This CDR3 contains 14 residues. The V gene lost 6 bases and the J gene lost 5 bases, with 16 bases spanning the gap. From germline, CDR1 is SNHLY and CDR2 FYNNEI. This CDR3 reads CASRFRAEGTEAFF. As DNA, the CDR3 is TGTGCCAGCAGATTCAGGGCCGAAGGGACTGAAGCTTTCTTT.

V is TRBV7-2 and J is TRBJ1-1; the match to TRBD1 covers 9 bases. CDR1 and CDR2 (germline): SGHTA, FQGNSA. V was pared by 5 bases and J by 6 bases, with 13 bases of the junction left unmatched. CDR3 size: 16 residues. CDR3 sequence (DNA): TGTGCCAGCAGCCGAAACTCCGGGACAGGGTATTCTGAAGCTTTCTTT. Translation gives CASSRNSGTGYSEAFF.

The genes are TRBV7-6 and TRBJ2-7; D may be TRBD1 or TRBD2 (5 bases each). Trimming cost V 5 bases and J 2 bases, with 16 bases left between them. The CDR3 runs 15 residues. Germline-derived CDR1 and CDR2 are SGHVS and FNYEAQ. The CDR3 protein is CASSLSPGLAYEQYF. The CDR3 DNA reads TGTGCCAGCAGCCTTTCTCCGGGGCTAGCCTACGAGCAGTACTTC.